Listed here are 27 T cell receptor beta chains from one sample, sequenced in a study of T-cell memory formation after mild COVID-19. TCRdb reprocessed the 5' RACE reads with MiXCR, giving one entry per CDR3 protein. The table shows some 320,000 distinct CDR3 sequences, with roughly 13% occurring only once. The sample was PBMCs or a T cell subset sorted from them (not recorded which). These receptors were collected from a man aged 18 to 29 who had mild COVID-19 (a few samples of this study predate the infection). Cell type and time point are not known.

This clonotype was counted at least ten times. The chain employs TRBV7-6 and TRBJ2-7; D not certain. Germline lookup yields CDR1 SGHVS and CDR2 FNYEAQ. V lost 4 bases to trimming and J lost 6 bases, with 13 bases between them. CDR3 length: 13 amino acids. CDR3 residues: CASSSTPLGEQYV. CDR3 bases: TGTGCCAGCAGCTCCACCCCGCTGGGCGAGCAGTACGTC.

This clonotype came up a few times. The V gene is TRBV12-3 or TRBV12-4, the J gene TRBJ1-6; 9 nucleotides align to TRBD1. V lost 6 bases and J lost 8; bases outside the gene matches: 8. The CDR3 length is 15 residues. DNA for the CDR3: TGTGCCAGCAGGGACAGGGGTCTCGGGGATTCACCCCTCCACTTT. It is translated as CASRDRGLGDSPLHF.

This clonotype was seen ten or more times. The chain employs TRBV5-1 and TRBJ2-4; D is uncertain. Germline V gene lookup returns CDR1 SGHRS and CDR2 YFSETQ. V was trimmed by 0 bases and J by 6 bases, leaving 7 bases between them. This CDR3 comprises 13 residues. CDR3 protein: CASSLGWGNIQYF. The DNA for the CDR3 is TGCGCCAGCAGCTTGGGTTGGGGAAACATTCAGTACTTC.

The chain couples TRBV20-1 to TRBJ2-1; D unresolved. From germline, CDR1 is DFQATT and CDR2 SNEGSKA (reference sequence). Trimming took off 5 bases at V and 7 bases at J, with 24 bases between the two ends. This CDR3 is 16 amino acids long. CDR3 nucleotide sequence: TGCAGTGCTGGGCGCCTACGACGGATCGTACGGAATGAGCAGTTCTTC. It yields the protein CSAGRLRRIVRNEQFF.

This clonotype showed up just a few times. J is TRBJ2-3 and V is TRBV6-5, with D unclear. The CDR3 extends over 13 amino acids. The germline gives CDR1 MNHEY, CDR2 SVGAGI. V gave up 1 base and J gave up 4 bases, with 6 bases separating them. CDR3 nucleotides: TGTGCCAGCAGTTACTATCCCCCAGATACGCAGTATTTT. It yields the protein CASSYYPPDTQYF.

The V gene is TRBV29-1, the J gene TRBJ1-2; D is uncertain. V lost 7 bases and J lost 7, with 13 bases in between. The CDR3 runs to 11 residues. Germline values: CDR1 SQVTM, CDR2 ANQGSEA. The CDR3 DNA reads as TGCAGCGCCCCAGACCTGGGTGGCTACACCTTC. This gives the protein CSAPDLGGYTF.

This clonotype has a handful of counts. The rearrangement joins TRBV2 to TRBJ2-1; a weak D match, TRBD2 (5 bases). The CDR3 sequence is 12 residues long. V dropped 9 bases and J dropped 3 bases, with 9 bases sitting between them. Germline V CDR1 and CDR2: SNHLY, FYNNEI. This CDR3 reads CASQRVYNEQFF. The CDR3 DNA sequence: TGTGCCAGTCAGAGGGTCTACAATGAGCAGTTCTTC.

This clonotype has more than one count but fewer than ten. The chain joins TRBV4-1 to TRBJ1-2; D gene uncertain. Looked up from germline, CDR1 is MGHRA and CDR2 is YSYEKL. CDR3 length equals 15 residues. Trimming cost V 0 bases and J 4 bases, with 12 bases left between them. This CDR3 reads CASSQEVGIGYGYTF. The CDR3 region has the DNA TGCGCCAGCAGCCAAGAGGTTGGAATCGGCTATGGCTACACCTTC.

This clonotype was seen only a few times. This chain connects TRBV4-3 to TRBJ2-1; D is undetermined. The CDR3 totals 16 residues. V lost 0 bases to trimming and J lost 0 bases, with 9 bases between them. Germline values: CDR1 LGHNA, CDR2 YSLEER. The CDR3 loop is CASSQDRAVSYNEQFF. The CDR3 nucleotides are TGCGCCAGCAGCCAAGATCGGGCGGTCTCCTACAATGAGCAGTTCTTC.

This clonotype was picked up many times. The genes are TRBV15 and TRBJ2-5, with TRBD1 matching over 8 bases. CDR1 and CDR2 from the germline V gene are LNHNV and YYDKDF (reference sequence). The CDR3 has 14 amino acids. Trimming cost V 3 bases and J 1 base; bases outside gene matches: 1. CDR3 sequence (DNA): TGTGCCACCAGCAGGGACAGGGCCCAAGAGACCCAGTACTTC. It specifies CATSRDRAQETQYF.

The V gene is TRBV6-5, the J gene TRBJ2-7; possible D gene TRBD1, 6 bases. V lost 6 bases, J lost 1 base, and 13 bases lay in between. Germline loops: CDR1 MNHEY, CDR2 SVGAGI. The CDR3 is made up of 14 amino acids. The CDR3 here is CASSPGQQSYEQYV. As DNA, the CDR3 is TGTGCCAGCAGCCCCGGACAGCAATCCTACGAGCAGTACGTC.

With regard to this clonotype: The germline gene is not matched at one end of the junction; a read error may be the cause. The CDR3 loop reads CASRVTGANKPQHF. In nucleotides, the CDR3 is TGTGCCAGCAGAGTGACAGGAGCCAATAAGCCCCAGCATTTT. J is TRBJ1-5 and V is TRBV12-3 or TRBV12-4; tentative D call: TRBD1 (6 bases). This CDR3 has 14 amino acids.

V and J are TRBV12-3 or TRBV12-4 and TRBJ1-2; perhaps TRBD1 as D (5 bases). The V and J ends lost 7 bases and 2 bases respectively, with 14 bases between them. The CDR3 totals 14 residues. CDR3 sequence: CASTTIGVNYGYTF. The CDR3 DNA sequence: TGTGCCAGCACCACTATAGGGGTGAACTATGGCTACACCTTC.

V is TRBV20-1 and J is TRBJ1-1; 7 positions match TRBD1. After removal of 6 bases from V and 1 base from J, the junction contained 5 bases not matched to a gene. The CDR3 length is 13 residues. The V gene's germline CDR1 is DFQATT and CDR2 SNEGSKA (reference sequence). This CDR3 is CSAPRQGNTEAFF. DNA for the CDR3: TGCAGTGCACCAAGACAGGGGAACACTGAAGCTTTCTTT.

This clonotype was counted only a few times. The CDR3 DNA reads as TGTGCCAGCAGCTGGGGGGGGACAGGGTCGGAGACCCAGTACTTC. Its protein product is CASSWGGTGSETQYF. The chain is built from TRBV7-7 and TRBJ2-5; 9 positions match TRBD1. This CDR3 comprises 15 residues. Looked up from germline, CDR1 is SSHAT and CDR2 is FNYEAQ (reference sequence). With V trimmed by 4 bases and J by 5 bases, 8 bases remained unmatched.

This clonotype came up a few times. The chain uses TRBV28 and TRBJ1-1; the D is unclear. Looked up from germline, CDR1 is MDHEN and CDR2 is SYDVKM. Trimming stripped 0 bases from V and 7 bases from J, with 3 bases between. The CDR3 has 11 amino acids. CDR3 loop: CASSLWSEAFF. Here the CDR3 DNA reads TGTGCCAGCAGTTTATGGAGTGAAGCTTTCTTT.

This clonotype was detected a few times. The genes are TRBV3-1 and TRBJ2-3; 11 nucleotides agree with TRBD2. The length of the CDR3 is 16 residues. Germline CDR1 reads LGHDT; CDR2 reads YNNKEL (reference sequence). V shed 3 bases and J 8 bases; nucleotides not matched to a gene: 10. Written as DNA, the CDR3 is TGTGCCAGCAGCCACCCCACTAGCGGGGGCCGCATTACGCAGTATTTT. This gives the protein CASSHPTSGGRITQYF.

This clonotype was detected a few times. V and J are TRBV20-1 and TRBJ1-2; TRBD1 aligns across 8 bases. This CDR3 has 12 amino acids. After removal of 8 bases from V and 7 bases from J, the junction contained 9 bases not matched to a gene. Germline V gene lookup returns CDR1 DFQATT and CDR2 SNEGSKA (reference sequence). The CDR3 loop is CSSQDRALGYTF. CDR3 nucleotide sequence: TGCAGTTCACAGGACAGGGCTCTTGGCTACACCTTC.

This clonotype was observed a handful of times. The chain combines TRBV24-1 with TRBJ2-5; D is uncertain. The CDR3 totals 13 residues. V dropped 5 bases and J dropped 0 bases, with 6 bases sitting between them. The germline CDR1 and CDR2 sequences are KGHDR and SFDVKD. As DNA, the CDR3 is TGTGCCACCAGTGGTGGGAACCAAGAGACCCAGTACTTC. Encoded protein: CATSGGNQETQYF.

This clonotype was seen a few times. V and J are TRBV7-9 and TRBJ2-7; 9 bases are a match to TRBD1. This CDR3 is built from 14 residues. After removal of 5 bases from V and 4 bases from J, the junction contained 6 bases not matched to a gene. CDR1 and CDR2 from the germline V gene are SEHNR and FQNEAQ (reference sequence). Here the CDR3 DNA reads TGTGCCAGCAGCACGGGACAGGGTTATTACGAGCAGTACTTC. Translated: CASSTGQGYYEQYF.

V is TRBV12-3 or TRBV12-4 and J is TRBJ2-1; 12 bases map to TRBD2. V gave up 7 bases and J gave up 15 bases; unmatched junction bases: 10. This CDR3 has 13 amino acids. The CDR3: CASIPGLAGHLFF. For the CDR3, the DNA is TGTGCCAGCATTCCTGGACTAGCGGGGCATCTGTTCTTC.

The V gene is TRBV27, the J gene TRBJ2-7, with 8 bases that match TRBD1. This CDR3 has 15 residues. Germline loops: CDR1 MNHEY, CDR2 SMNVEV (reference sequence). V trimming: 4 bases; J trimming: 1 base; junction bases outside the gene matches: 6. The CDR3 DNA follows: TGTGCCAGCAGTTGGTCGACAGGGGCGTCCTACGAGCAGTACTTC. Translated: CASSWSTGASYEQYF.

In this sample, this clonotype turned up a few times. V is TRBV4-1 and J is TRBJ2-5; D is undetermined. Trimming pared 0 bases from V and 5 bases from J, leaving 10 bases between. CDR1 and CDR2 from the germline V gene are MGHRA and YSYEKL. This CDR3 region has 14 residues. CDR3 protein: CASSQEPAGETQYF. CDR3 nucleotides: TGCGCCAGCAGCCAAGAGCCAGCCGGGGAGACCCAGTACTTC.

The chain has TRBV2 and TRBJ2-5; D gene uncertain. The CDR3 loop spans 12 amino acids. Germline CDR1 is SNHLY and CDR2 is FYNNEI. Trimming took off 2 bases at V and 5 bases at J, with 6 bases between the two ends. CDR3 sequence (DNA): TGTGCCAGCAGTGAATTCGTTGAGACCCAGTACTTC. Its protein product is CASSEFVETQYF.

The CDR3 sequence: CSVTGYTGELFF. The DNA of the CDR3 is TGCAGCGTCACAGGGTACACCGGGGAGCTGTTTTTT. This chain uses TRBV29-1 with TRBJ2-2, with D possibly TRBD1 on 6 matching bases. Germline V gene data show CDR1 as SQVTM and CDR2 as ANQGSEA. With 6 bases removed from V and 3 bases from J, the gap between germline ends came to 8 bases. The CDR3 extends over 12 amino acids.

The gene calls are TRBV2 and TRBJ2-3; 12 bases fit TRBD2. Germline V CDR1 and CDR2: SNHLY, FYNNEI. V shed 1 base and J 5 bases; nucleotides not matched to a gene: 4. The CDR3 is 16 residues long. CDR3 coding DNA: TGTGCCAGCAGTGAAGAGACTAGCGGGGGCGTAGATACGCAGTATTTT. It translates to CASSEETSGGVDTQYF.

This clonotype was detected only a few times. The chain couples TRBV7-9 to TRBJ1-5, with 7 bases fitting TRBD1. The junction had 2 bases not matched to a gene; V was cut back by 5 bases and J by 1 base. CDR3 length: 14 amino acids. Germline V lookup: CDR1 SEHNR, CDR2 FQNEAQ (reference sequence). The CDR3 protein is CASSVQGSNQPQHF. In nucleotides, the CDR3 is TGTGCCAGCAGCGTACAGGGGAGCAATCAGCCCCAGCATTTT.